These 29 T cell receptor beta chains share one sample of origin, sequenced in a study of blood T cell repertoires in COVID-19. Clones were sequenced by immunoSEQ multiplex PCR, and TCRdb holds only the in-frame ones, with some missing. This repertoire shows approximately 110,000 clones, roughly 88% found once; its top ten account for around 5%. The sequencing sample was made of peripheral blood. The receptors stem from a human donor in a cohort sampled during active COVID-19.

Only a few counts were recorded for this clone. This chain connects TRBV2 to TRBJ2-2; 9 bases are shared with TRBD1. The CDR3 has 15 amino acids. V lost 8 bases to trimming and J lost 6 bases; unmatched junction nucleotides: 10. In germline, CDR1 is SNHLY, CDR2 FYNNEI. CDR3 coding DNA: TGTGCCAGCGGATGGGGACAGGGTGGGTCCGGGGAGCTGTTTTTT. Residues: CASGWGQGGSGELFF. The variable domain in full, with the rest retrieved from reference TRBV2 and TRBJ2-2, is EPEVTQTPSHQVTQMGQEVILRCVPISNHLYFYWYRQILGQKVEFLVSFYNNEISEKSEIFDDQFSVERPDGSNFTLKIRSTKLEDSAMYFCASGWGQGGSGELFFGEGSRLTVL.

This chain's CDR3 is CSVVGTTYNEQFF. The CDR3 DNA is TGCAGCGTTGTGGGGACTACCTACAATGAGCAGTTCTTC. The V gene is TRBV29-1, the J gene TRBJ2-1, with 7 positions matching TRBD2. The CDR3 loop spans 13 amino acids. Germline CDR1 SQVTM, CDR2 ANQGSEA. V shed 4 bases and J 2 bases; nucleotides not matched to a gene: 2.

This sequence joins TRBV10-3 and TRBJ1-3; the D is unclear. The V gene lost 2 bases and the J gene lost 0 bases, with 5 bases spanning the gap. Germline CDR1 is ENHRY and CDR2 is SYGVKD. The CDR3 is 14 residues long. CDR3 coding DNA: TGTGCCATCAGTGAGAGAGTCTCTGGAAACACCATATATTTT. It is translated as CAISERVSGNTIYF.

This clone showed up just once. J is TRBJ2-3 and V is TRBV18; D may be TRBD1 (6 bases). The V gene lost 6 bases and the J gene lost 6 bases, with 16 bases spanning the gap. Germline V gene sequence: CDR1 KGHSH, CDR2 LQKENI. The length of the CDR3 is 14 residues. In nucleotides, the CDR3 is TGTGCCAGCTCCGCCGGGACAAGTGCTGATACGCAGTATTTT. It encodes CASSAGTSADTQYF.

This rearrangement joins TRBV4-3 to TRBJ2-6; TRBD1 matches at 7 bases. J lost 2 bases, V lost 4 bases, and 8 bases had no gene match. The CDR3 sequence is 17 residues long. In germline, CDR1 is LGHNA, CDR2 YSLEER. In DNA form, the CDR3 reads TGCGCCAGCAGCCTAGAGAACAGGGGAACTGGGGCCAACGTCCTGACTTTC. Protein sequence: CASSLENRGTGANVLTF.

The rearrangement joins TRBV11-2 to TRBJ2-3; D is perhaps TRBD2 (5 bases). Germline V gives CDR1 SGHAT, CDR2 FQNNGV. V lost 5 bases and J 2 bases, leaving 14 bases between the germline ends. This CDR3 region has 15 residues. CDR3 DNA sequence: TGTGCCAGCAGCCTGGCGGGTAGTCACACAGATACGCAGTATTTT. This gives the protein CASSLAGSHTDTQYF.

The chain joins TRBV7-9 to TRBJ2-5; 8 bases fit TRBD2. The CDR3 is made up of 18 amino acids. The germline gives CDR1 SEHNR, CDR2 FQNEAQ (reference sequence). After removal of 5 bases from V and 3 bases from J, the junction contained 17 bases not matched to a gene. Written as DNA, the CDR3 is TGTGCCAGCAGCCCCCGGGGGGGGCTAGCAGCAGATAAAGAGACCCAGTACTTC. Protein product: CASSPRGGLAADKETQYF.

This clone was seen many times. V and J are TRBV11-3 and TRBJ2-5, with D unresolved. CDR3 length equals 13 residues. The V end was cut by 3 bases, the J end by 2 bases, with 7 bases between. Germline values: CDR1 SGHNT, CDR2 YENEEA. CDR3 in DNA: TGTGCCAGCAGCTTCGGAGATCAAGAGACCCAGTACTTC. Its protein is CASSFGDQETQYF.

As DNA, the CDR3 is TGCGCCAGCAGCCAAGAGGGAGGCACTAGCGGGAGCTATGAGCAGTTCTTC. This translates into CASSQEGGTSGSYEQFF. The chain uses TRBV4-1 and TRBJ2-1; 11 nucleotides align to TRBD2. J lost 8 bases, V lost 0 bases, and 9 bases had no gene match. This CDR3 is 17 amino acids long. Germline CDR1 and CDR2: MGHRA and YSYEKL.

V and J are TRBV6-1 and TRBJ1-3; D not resolved. Germline V gene data show CDR1 as MNHNS and CDR2 as SASEGT. The V end lost 2 bases, the J end lost 0 bases, and 5 bases lay between the germline ends. The CDR3 has 14 amino acids. The DNA of the CDR3 is TGTGCCAGCAGTGAACGGGACTCTGGAAACACCATATATTTT. Its translation is CASSERDSGNTIYF.

The gene calls are TRBV7-8 and TRBJ2-3; 9 bases line up with TRBD2. V gave up 4 bases and J gave up 2 bases; unmatched junction bases: 7. CDR3 size: 16 residues. Germline V gene data show CDR1 as SGHVS and CDR2 as FQNEAQ. The CDR3 nucleotides read TGTGCCAGCAGCTCGATTCTAGCGGGGTACACAGATACGCAGTATTTT. Its protein product is CASSSILAGYTDTQYF.

The chain is built from TRBV5-1 and TRBJ2-5; weak D call: TRBD2 (7 bases). V was clipped by 4 bases and J by 1 base, with 14 bases between them. This CDR3 comprises 15 residues. CDR1 is SGHRS and CDR2 is YFSETQ in the germline V gene. CDR3 sequence: CASSPGGGSQETQYF. CDR3 sequence (DNA): TGCGCCAGCAGCCCGGGGGGCGGGAGCCAAGAGACCCAGTACTTC.

The rearrangement uses TRBV7-8 and TRBJ2-7; 11 bases are shared with TRBD2. Germline V CDR1 and CDR2: SGHVS, FQNEAQ. This CDR3 is 16 amino acids long. V was clipped by 1 base and J by 2 bases; unmatched bases: 4. The CDR3 loop reads CASSLGLAGGTYEQYF. The CDR3, as DNA: TGTGCCAGCAGCTTAGGTCTAGCGGGAGGCACCTACGAGCAGTACTTC.

CDR3 coding DNA: TGTGCCAGCAGTGACCCCCAGGGGCCGAATGGCTACACCTTC. The encoded protein is CASSDPQGPNGYTF. The chain carries TRBV6-1 and TRBJ1-2; perhaps TRBD1 as D (6 bases). V was trimmed by 3 bases and J by 6 bases, leaving 14 bases between them. CDR1 is MNHNS, CDR2 SASEGT, per germline. The CDR3 extends over 14 amino acids.

The V and J genes are TRBV28 and TRBJ1-1, with a tentative D call TRBD1 (5 bases). The CDR3 length is 14 residues. The V gene's germline CDR1 is MDHEN and CDR2 SYDVKM. Trimming cost V 2 bases and J 9 bases, with 16 bases left between them. CDR3 region: CASSLVSTAGKAFF. In DNA form, the CDR3 reads TGTGCCAGCAGTTTAGTTTCGACGGCAGGGAAAGCTTTCTTT.

This chain links TRBV9 with TRBJ2-5; 12 nucleotides agree with TRBD2. V lost 5 bases, J lost 4 bases, and 9 bases stayed unmatched. This CDR3 region has 16 residues. Germline V CDR1 and CDR2: SGDLS, YYNGEE. CDR3 sequence reads: CASSPPGLAGIETQYF. The CDR3 nucleotides read TGTGCCAGCAGTCCCCCTGGACTAGCGGGGATAGAGACCCAGTACTTC. Using reference TRBV9 and TRBJ2-5 for the parts outside the CDR3, the full variable domain is DSGVTQTPKHLITATGQRVTLRCSPRSGDLSVYWYQQSLDQGLQFLIQYYNGEERAKGNILERFSAQQFPDLHSELNLSSLELGDSALYFCASSPPGLAGIETQYFGPGTRLLVL.

The V call is TRBV6-2 or TRBV6-3, the J call TRBJ2-5, with TRBD2 matching over 8 bases. CDR3 length: 16 amino acids. V gave up 0 bases and J gave up 5 bases; unmatched junction bases: 8. Germline V lookup: CDR1 MNHEY, CDR2 SVGEGT. In nucleotides, the CDR3 is TGTGCCAGCAGTTACTCCCCGGCGGGAGGAGGGGAGACCCAGTACTTC. Translating gives CASSYSPAGGGETQYF.

V usage is TRBV10-3 and J usage is TRBJ1-2, with a tentative D call TRBD1 (5 bases). The germline V and J ends were trimmed by 3 bases and 5 bases, with 16 bases remaining between them. CDR1 is ENHRY and CDR2 is SYGVKD in the germline V gene. This CDR3 comprises 15 residues. The chain's CDR3 is CAISEGGAPRYGYTF. The CDR3 bases are TGTGCCATCAGTGAAGGAGGGGCCCCCCGTTATGGCTACACCTTC.

The chain uses TRBV30 and TRBJ2-2, with TRBD2 matching over 7 bases. Trimming took 3 bases from V and 6 from J; bases not matched to a gene: 13. In germline, CDR1 is GTSNPN, CDR2 SVGIG (reference sequence). This CDR3 is built from 16 residues. The CDR3 sequence: CAWSHARSSGAGELFF. The CDR3 DNA follows: TGTGCCTGGAGCCACGCGAGGTCTAGCGGAGCCGGGGAGCTGTTTTTT. The full variable domain, its missing parts supplied by reference TRBV30 and TRBJ2-2, is SQTIHQWPATLVQPVGSPLSLECTVEGTSNPNLYWYRQAAGRGLQLLFYSVGIGQISSEVPQNLSASRPQDRQFILSSKKLLLSDSGFYLCAWSHARSSGAGELFFGEGSRLTVL.

The genes are TRBV30 and TRBJ1-5; maybe TRBD1 (5 bases). V was cut by 2 bases and J by 7 bases, with 12 bases left in between. The CDR3 is made up of 13 amino acids. The germline V gene encodes CDR1 GTSNPN and CDR2 SVGIG (reference sequence). The CDR3 DNA sequence: TGTGCCTGGAGTCACAGGATAGGGCAGCCCCAGCATTTT. Its translation is CAWSHRIGQPQHF.

This clone was seen more than once but under ten times. The chain links TRBV5-1 to TRBJ1-1, with unresolved D. CDR3 size: 14 residues. The V end lost 0 bases, the J end lost 7 bases, and 13 bases lay between the germline ends. The V gene's germline CDR1 is SGHRS and CDR2 YFSETQ. This CDR3 reads CASSLGAPTHEAFF. The CDR3 region has the DNA TGCGCCAGCAGCTTGGGGGCCCCAACACATGAAGCTTTCTTT.

Only a few counts were recorded for this clone. The V call is TRBV5-1, the J call TRBJ2-1; TRBD2 aligns across 7 bases. This CDR3 is 14 amino acids long. CDR1 and CDR2 (germline): SGHRS, YFSETQ. Trimming took 5 bases from V and 6 from J; bases not matched to a gene: 8. The CDR3 here is CASRALIAGNEQFF. The DNA for the CDR3 is TGCGCCAGCAGGGCCCTCATAGCGGGCAATGAGCAGTTCTTC.

The chain employs TRBV9 and TRBJ1-3; D might be TRBD1 (5 bases). CDR1 SGDLS and CDR2 YYNGEE come from the germline V gene. With 3 bases removed from V and 0 bases from J, the gap between germline ends came to 13 bases. This CDR3 spans 16 amino acids. The CDR3 reads CASSAIGAYSGNTIYF. CDR3 DNA: TGTGCCAGCAGCGCAATAGGGGCGTACTCTGGAAACACCATATATTTT.

The chain recombines TRBV5-1 with TRBJ1-6; weak D call: TRBD1 (6 bases). V lost 0 bases and J 9 bases, leaving 10 bases between the germline ends. Germline CDR1 reads SGHRS; CDR2 reads YFSETQ. This CDR3 comprises 14 residues. Written as DNA, the CDR3 is TGCGCCAGCAGCTTGGGGGCAGGGGTTTCACCCCTCCACTTT. Its translation is CASSLGAGVSPLHF.

CDR3 amino acids: CASSQEGRDNSPLHF. The DNA for the CDR3 is TGTGCCAGCAGCCAAGAGGGTCGGGATAATTCACCCCTCCACTTT. The chain links TRBV3-1 (or the pseudogene TRBV3-2) to TRBJ1-6, with D hard to call. V lost 0 bases and J 5 bases, leaving 8 bases between the germline ends. CDR1 LGHDT and CDR2 YNNKEL come from the germline V gene (reference sequence). There are 15 residues in the CDR3.

The chain carries TRBV5-1 and TRBJ2-3, with TRBD1 matching over 8 bases. J was trimmed by 1 base and V by 4 bases; bases with no gene match: 8. CDR1 and CDR2 (germline): SGHRS, YFSETQ. There are 16 residues in the CDR3. The CDR3 DNA sequence: TGCGCCAGCAGCCCAAACCCGGGACAGGGCACAGATACGCAGTATTTT. Encoded protein: CASSPNPGQGTDTQYF.

V and J are TRBV20-1 and TRBJ2-3, with 8 bases lining up with TRBD1. Germline V lookup: CDR1 DFQATT, CDR2 SNEGSKA (reference sequence). The CDR3 spans 15 residues. V trimming: 3 bases; J trimming: 2 bases; junction bases outside the gene matches: 7. CDR3 residues: CSASDRGRDTDTQYF. The CDR3 DNA is TGCAGTGCTAGTGACAGGGGACGGGACACAGATACGCAGTATTTT.

The chain's CDR3 is CASSPTSGMETQYF. CDR3 sequence (DNA): TGTGCCAGCAGCCCGACTAGCGGGATGGAGACCCAGTACTTC. This rearrangement joins TRBV5-4 to TRBJ2-5; 11 positions agree with TRBD2. Germline-derived CDR1 and CDR2 are SGHNT and YYREEE (reference sequence). The CDR3 is 14 residues long. Trimming removed 4 bases from V and 5 bases from J; junction bases left unmatched: 4.

Remarks on this clone: The same CDR3 can be traced to other DNA sequences in this sample. The chain uses TRBV28 and TRBJ2-3, with 8 bases aligning to TRBD2. V lost 6 bases to trimming and J lost 6 bases; unmatched junction nucleotides: 5. CDR1 and CDR2 from the germline V gene are MDHEN and SYDVKM. The length of the CDR3 is 13 residues. CDR3 sequence reads: CASSLRLADTQYF. The CDR3, as DNA: TGTGCCAGCAGCCTCAGACTAGCGGATACGCAGTATTTT.